These T cell receptor beta chains were read from a single sample in a study of cytomegalovirus exposure and HLA in healthy donors. Profiling relied on immunoSEQ multiplex PCR, and the TCRdb table lists in-frame clones only, not all of them. Of 140,000 or so clones listed, roughly 80% are singletons. The specimen sequenced was PBMCs. The receptors originated from a female donor in good health and CMV-seronegative. Each CDR3 is given with its conserved first and last residue. Fields, in order: V gene, J gene, CDR3 protein.

v_gene: TRBV10-3; j_gene: TRBJ2-2; CDR3aa: CAIAGEPGELFF
v_gene: TRBV27; j_gene: TRBJ1-2; CDR3aa: CASSPNGQGYGYTF
v_gene: TRBV25-1; j_gene: TRBJ2-2; CDR3aa: CASSGNSGSSSGTGELFF
v_gene: TRBV5-1; j_gene: TRBJ2-7; CDR3aa: CASSPTRDEQYF
v_gene: TRBV18; j_gene: TRBJ2-3; CDR3aa: CASSPEAGGTDTQYF
v_gene: TRBV19; j_gene: TRBJ1-1; CDR3aa: CASSTPGQAKRAAFF
v_gene: TRBV11-2; j_gene: TRBJ2-5; CDR3aa: CASSSGPQGETQYF
v_gene: TRBV5-6; j_gene: TRBJ2-3; CDR3aa: CASSLPGRPDTQYF
v_gene: TRBV11-2; j_gene: TRBJ2-5; CDR3aa: CASSFVGRRETQYF
v_gene: TRBV28; j_gene: TRBJ1-4; CDR3aa: CASSLRDRATNEKLFF
v_gene: TRBV2; j_gene: TRBJ2-1; CDR3aa: CASTIRLAGDNEQFF
v_gene: TRBV2; j_gene: TRBJ2-1; CDR3aa: CATISGTSGYNEQFF
v_gene: TRBV27; j_gene: TRBJ2-1; CDR3aa: CASSSEGDYNEQFF
v_gene: TRBV6-1; j_gene: TRBJ1-4; CDR3aa: CASSEEGWANEKLFF
v_gene: TRBV5-1; j_gene: TRBJ2-3; CDR3aa: CASSLGGLESDTQYF
v_gene: TRBV6-1; j_gene: TRBJ2-5; CDR3aa: CASSVGLGETQYF
v_gene: TRBV9; j_gene: TRBJ2-6; CDR3aa: CASSVGDRGGLWSGANVLTF
v_gene: TRBV6-4; j_gene: TRBJ2-1; CDR3aa: CASSDKAGSGNEQFF
v_gene: TRBV27; j_gene: TRBJ2-3; CDR3aa: CASSLLLGDTQYF
v_gene: TRBV28; j_gene: TRBJ1-5; CDR3aa: CASRWTGSNQPQHF
v_gene: TRBV6-1; j_gene: TRBJ2-1; CDR3aa: CASSEAGGYNEQFF
v_gene: TRBV7-2; j_gene: TRBJ2-3; CDR3aa: CASSYPWVAGSLDTQYF
v_gene: TRBV9; j_gene: TRBJ2-7; CDR3aa: CASSPGGRGATEQYF
v_gene: TRBV27; j_gene: TRBJ1-5; CDR3aa: CASSLGSTQPQHF
v_gene: TRBV27; j_gene: TRBJ2-7; CDR3aa: CASNRTSDYEQYF
v_gene: TRBV27; j_gene: TRBJ1-4; CDR3aa: CASSFWQGEKLFF
v_gene: TRBV7-3; j_gene: TRBJ2-7; CDR3aa: CASSLTRTGGSDEQYF
v_gene: TRBV28; j_gene: TRBJ2-3; CDR3aa: CASTGGSSTDTQYF
v_gene: TRBV27; j_gene: TRBJ1-2; CDR3aa: CASSLSQGGYGYTF
v_gene: TRBV29-1; j_gene: TRBJ2-1; CDR3aa: CSVVGLASEQFF
v_gene: TRBV5-1; j_gene: TRBJ2-1; CDR3aa: CASRKDSSYNEQFF
v_gene: TRBV28; j_gene: TRBJ2-1; CDR3aa: CASSSPRTSGSNEQFF
v_gene: TRBV6-6; j_gene: TRBJ2-1; CDR3aa: CASGPSGGLYNEQFF
v_gene: TRBV15; j_gene: TRBJ2-2; CDR3aa: CATNSLADKMAGELFF
v_gene: TRBV28; j_gene: TRBJ2-1; CDR3aa: CASSLDRGRINNEQFF
v_gene: TRBV5-1; j_gene: TRBJ2-1; CDR3aa: CAISLAGDPSNEQFF
v_gene: TRBV5-5; j_gene: TRBJ1-1; CDR3aa: CASSLASNRGNTEAFF
v_gene: TRBV13; j_gene: .; CDR3aa: CASSSRQGYYEQYF
v_gene: TRBV10-3; j_gene: TRBJ1-1; CDR3aa: CAIRTRDYFQGMNTEAFF